The 19 T cell receptor beta chains given below trace back to one sample, sequenced in a study of neoadjuvant anti-PD-1 for oral cavity cancer. The time point was: after neoadjuvant nivolumab, at surgical resection. Clones were read by immunoSEQ multiplex PCR, and TCRdb kept only the in-frame ones, dropping some. The sample contains about 42,000 clones, about 76% of which appear only once. The material sequenced was PBMCs, taken after nivolumab (anti-PD-1) treatment. These receptor sequences come from a person aged 35-80 years with oral cavity squamous cell carcinoma.

The chain carries TRBV2 and TRBJ1-6; D gene unclear. The germline V and J ends were trimmed by 9 bases and 7 bases, with 13 bases remaining between them. The CDR3 length is 13 residues. Germline lookup yields CDR1 SNHLY and CDR2 FYNNEI. The CDR3 DNA sequence: TGTGCCAGTATCGCCAAAAGAAATTCACCCCTCCACTTT. This sequence encodes CASIAKRNSPLHF.

This CDR3 reads CASSPVRQRGPNTEAFF. The CDR3 DNA is TGTGCCAGCAGCCCCGTCCGACAGAGGGGGCCGAACACTGAAGCTTTCTTT. The chain recombines TRBV5-5 with TRBJ1-1; 7 bases match TRBD1. The trim removed 4 bases at V and 1 base at J, leaving 13 bases unmatched. There are 17 residues in the CDR3. In germline, CDR1 is SGHKS, CDR2 YYEKEE (reference sequence).

V usage is TRBV6-6 and J usage is TRBJ2-2; 11 bases line up with TRBD1. This CDR3 region has 16 residues. The V gene end was trimmed by 6 bases and the J gene end by 0 bases; junction bases not matched to a gene: 3. From germline, CDR1 is MNHNY and CDR2 SVGAGI (reference sequence). CDR3 residues: CASRRGQGANTGELFF. For the CDR3, the DNA is TGTGCCAGCAGACGGGGACAGGGGGCGAACACCGGGGAGCTGTTTTTT.

A single count supports this clone. The V and J genes are TRBV6-6 and TRBJ2-5; D is possibly TRBD1 or TRBD2 (5 bases each). TRBJ2-7 matches the DNA end more closely, so the J call is doubtful. The CDR3 sequence is 12 residues long. CDR1 is MNHNY, CDR2 SVGAGI, per germline (reference sequence). CDR3: CASWGGGYEQYF. CDR3 sequence (DNA): TGTGCCTCTTGGGGCGGAGGATACGAGCAGTACTTC.

This clone was detected only a few times. This chain uses TRBV7-2 with TRBJ2-1; 10 positions match TRBD1. Losses at the gene ends were 2 bases for V and 2 bases for J; bases not matched to a gene: 12. Germline V gene data show CDR1 as SGHTA and CDR2 as FQGNSA. CDR3 length: 19 residues. The CDR3 reads CASSLNRDRGVYAYNEQFF. For the CDR3, the DNA is TGTGCCAGCAGCTTAAACCGGGACAGGGGCGTTTACGCCTACAATGAGCAGTTCTTC.

The V gene is TRBV4-2, the J gene TRBJ2-3, with TRBD2 identical over 9 bases. The germline V gene has CDR1 LGHNA and CDR2 YNFKEQ. V gave up 4 bases and J gave up 2 bases; unmatched junction bases: 19. The CDR3 consists of 20 residues. CDR3 DNA sequence: TGTGCCAGCAGCCCGTCTTTAGCGGGGGCCCGACTACATATCACAGATACGCAGTATTTT. Amino acids: CASSPSLAGARLHITDTQYF.

J is TRBJ2-1 and V is TRBV29-1; TRBD2 matches 7 bases. From germline, CDR1 is SQVTM and CDR2 ANQGSEA. The CDR3 spans 16 residues. The ends lost 0 bases at V and 4 bases at J; junction bases unmatched: 9. This CDR3 is CSVEDAGAPTYNEQFF. The CDR3 DNA reads as TGCAGCGTTGAAGACGCGGGAGCCCCTACGTACAATGAGCAGTTCTTC.

V and J are TRBV7-2 and TRBJ2-5; D possibly corresponds to TRBD2 (5 bases). Germline V lookup: CDR1 SGHTA, CDR2 FQGNSA. The CDR3 totals 12 residues. The V end was cut by 5 bases, the J end by 9 bases, with 13 bases between. DNA for the CDR3: TGTGCCAGCAGCCTTAAGCGGCAGGCCCAGTACTTC. This translates into CASSLKRQAQYF.

V usage is TRBV10-3 and J usage is TRBJ1-4; D not resolved. The V and J ends lost 8 bases and 0 bases respectively, with 13 bases between them. In germline, CDR1 is ENHRY, CDR2 SYGVKD. CDR3 length: 15 residues. In DNA form, the CDR3 reads TGTGCCATCGGGAAAGAACAGTCAACTAATGAAAAACTGTTTTTT. Its protein product is CAIGKEQSTNEKLFF.

This clone has only one observation. This chain joins TRBV19 and TRBJ2-2; 7 nucleotides agree with TRBD1. CDR3 length equals 13 residues. J gave up 1 base and V 10 bases, and 3 bases lay outside the gene matches. In germline, CDR1 is LNHDA, CDR2 SQIVND (reference sequence). Here the CDR3 DNA reads TGTGCCATTGGGGACAGGAACACCGGGGAGCTGTTTTTT. Its protein product is CAIGDRNTGELFF.

The chain combines TRBV11-2 with TRBJ1-2, with no clear D. Trimming stripped 0 bases from V and 4 bases from J, with 3 bases between. The CDR3 is 12 amino acids. CDR1 and CDR2 from the germline V gene are SGHAT and FQNNGV. The CDR3 coding sequence is TGTGCCAGCAGCTTAGATAGCTATGGCTACACCTTC. Encoded protein: CASSLDSYGYTF.

The V gene is TRBV6-6, the J gene TRBJ2-5; TRBD2 agrees at 8 bases. The J call may be mistaken, given a closer DNA end match to TRBJ2-7. CDR1 and CDR2 from the germline V gene are MNHNY and SVGAGI (reference sequence). This CDR3 has 15 residues. The CDR3 DNA sequence: TGTGCCAGCAGTGACGCGGGAGGAACCTCCTACGAGCAGTACTTC. It codes for CASSDAGGTSYEQYF.

The table lists this clone with a count of one. The genes are TRBV5-1 and TRBJ2-7, with a weak D call TRBD1 (7 bases). The CDR3 is 15 amino acids. Trimming removed 4 bases at V and 2 bases at J, with 16 bases between. The germline V gene encodes CDR1 SGHRS and CDR2 YFSETQ. Here the CDR3 DNA reads TGCGCCAGCAGCCCCGGGGGACAGAAGGCCTACGAGCAGTACTTC. It codes for CASSPGGQKAYEQYF.

The V and J genes are TRBV28 and TRBJ2-2; TRBD2 agrees at 7 bases. Germline CDR1 MDHEN, CDR2 SYDVKM. This CDR3 has 15 residues. The trim removed 4 bases at V and 3 bases at J, leaving 5 bases unmatched. The CDR3 protein is CASSSAGDHTGELFF. The CDR3 DNA reads TGTGCCAGCAGTTCGGCGGGAGACCACACCGGGGAGCTGTTTTTT.

CDR3 loop: CASKGGPTTNEKLFF. The CDR3 DNA is TGTGCCAGCAAGGGGGGGCCCACAACTAATGAAAAACTGTTTTTT. The chain recombines TRBV25-1 with TRBJ1-4; D may be TRBD1 (6 bases). V was shortened by 7 bases and J by 0 bases, with 12 bases between the two germline ends. CDR1 and CDR2 (germline): MGHDK, SYGVNS. CDR3 length: 15 amino acids.

The rearrangement links TRBV25-1 to TRBJ2-1; D gene unclear. CDR3 length: 14 residues. V gave up 5 bases and J gave up 7 bases, with 15 bases separating them. Germline V lookup: CDR1 MGHDK, CDR2 SYGVNS. The CDR3 region has the DNA TGTGCCAGCAGTACATGGGCGGCCTCGAATGAGCAGTTCTTC. Amino acid sequence: CASSTWAASNEQFF. Supplemented by reference TRBV25-1 and TRBJ2-1, the full variable domain reads EADIYQTPRYLVIGTGKKITLECSQTMGHDKMYWYQQDPGMELHLIHYSYGVNSTEKGDLSSESTVSRIRTEHFPLTLESARPSHTSQYLCASSTWAASNEQFFGPGTRLTVL.

The gene calls are TRBV4-2 and TRBJ2-6; the D is unclear. Trimming removed 4 bases at V and 2 bases at J, with 3 bases between. The CDR3 runs 13 residues. Per the germline V gene, CDR1 is LGHNA and CDR2 is YNFKEQ. The CDR3 DNA reads as TGTGCCAGCAGCCCCCCTGGGGCCAACGTCCTGACTTTC. Amino acids: CASSPPGANVLTF.

The V call is TRBV10-2, the J call TRBJ1-2; D not resolved. The CDR3 length is 13 residues. CDR1 WSHSY and CDR2 SAAADI come from the germline V gene. V was cut by 9 bases and J by 4 bases, with 15 bases left in between. The CDR3, as DNA: TGCGCCAGTAAAGAAGGTGCCCTCTATGGCTACACCTTC. As protein: CASKEGALYGYTF.

The rearrangement links TRBV19 to TRBJ1-2; D is ambiguous. Germline V CDR1 and CDR2: LNHDA, SQIVND (reference sequence). The CDR3 has 16 residues. V was shortened by 1 base and J by 4 bases, with 16 bases between the two germline ends. The CDR3 sequence: CASSIGWTPGGYGYTF. The DNA for the CDR3 is TGTGCCAGTAGTATAGGGTGGACTCCCGGAGGCTATGGCTACACCTTC.